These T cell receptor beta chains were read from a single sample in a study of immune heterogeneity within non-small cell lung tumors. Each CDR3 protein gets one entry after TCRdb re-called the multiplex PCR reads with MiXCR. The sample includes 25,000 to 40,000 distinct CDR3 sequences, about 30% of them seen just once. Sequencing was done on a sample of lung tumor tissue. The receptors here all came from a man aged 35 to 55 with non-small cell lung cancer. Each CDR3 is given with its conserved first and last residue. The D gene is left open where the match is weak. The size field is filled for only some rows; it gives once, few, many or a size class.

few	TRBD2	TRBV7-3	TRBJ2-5	TGTGCCAGCAGTCGAAGCGGGGCGCAGACCCAGTACTTC	CASSRSGAQTQYF
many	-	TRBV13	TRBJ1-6	TGTGCCAGCAGCACCTTCGACATAACCAATTCACCCCTCCACTTT	CASSTFDITNSPLHF
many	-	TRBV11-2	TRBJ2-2	TGTGCCAGCAGCCGGGATCGGACCACGGGGTTGACCGGGGAGCTGTTTTTT	CASSRDRTTGLTGELFF
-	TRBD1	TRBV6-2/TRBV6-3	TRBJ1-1	TGTGCCAGCAGCGGGGACAGGGGGGACACTGAAGCTTTCTTT	CASSGDRGDTEAFF
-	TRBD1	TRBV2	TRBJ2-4	TGTGCCAGCACCCAGGGGGACATTCAGTACTTC	CASTQGDIQYF
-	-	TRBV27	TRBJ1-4	TGTGCCAGCAGTACCCGGTTTGATACCCATGAAAAACTGTTTTTT	CASSTRFDTHEKLFF
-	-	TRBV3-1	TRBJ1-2	TGTGCCAGCAGCCAAGATCGGCAAACAGGGAGGGGCCACACCTTC	CASSQDRQTGRGHTF
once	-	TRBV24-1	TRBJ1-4	TGTGCCACCAGTGATACAACAGTGGCGGAAAATGAAAAACTGTTTTTT	CATSDTTVAENEKLFF
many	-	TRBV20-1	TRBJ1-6	TGCAGTGCTATCAGGGGTGGTTCACCCCTCCACTTT	CSAIRGGSPLHF
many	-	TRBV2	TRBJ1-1	TGTGCCAGCAGTGTTTCCGTAGTAGCTTTCTTT	CASSVSVVAFF
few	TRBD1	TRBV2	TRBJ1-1	TGTGCCAGCAGTGTAGGTCAGGGGGTCCCTTCTTTGAACACTGAAGCTTTCTTT	CASSVGQGVPSLNTEAFF
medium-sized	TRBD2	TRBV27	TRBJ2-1	TGTGCCAGCAGTTTGGGACTAGCGGACAATGAGCAGTTCTTC	CASSLGLADNEQFF
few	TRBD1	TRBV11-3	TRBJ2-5	TGTGCCAGCAGACCTCCTCCAGACAGGGGAGAGGAGACCCAGTACTTC	CASRPPPDRGEETQYF
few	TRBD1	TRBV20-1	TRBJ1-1	TGCAGTGCTTGGGGACAGGGAAGCACTGAAGCTTTCTTT	CSAWGQGSTEAFF
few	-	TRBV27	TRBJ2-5	TGTGCCAGCAGTCCGCGAGGAGGGCGGTCAGAGACCCAGTACTTC	CASSPRGGRSETQYF
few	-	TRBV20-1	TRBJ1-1	TGCAGTGCTAGAGATTCGGGGGGCGCTTCGGACACTGAAGCTTTCTTT	CSARDSGGASDTEAFF
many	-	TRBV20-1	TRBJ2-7	TGCAGTGCTAGTAAGAGCTCCTACGAGCAGTACTTC	CSASKSSYEQYF
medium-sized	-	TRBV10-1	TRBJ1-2	TGCGCCAGCAGCCGGACAGCCCCTCGGAGAGCTAACTATGGCTACACCTTC	CASSRTAPRRANYGYTF
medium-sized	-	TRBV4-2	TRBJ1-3	TGTGCCAGCAGCCAAGATCGGGTGGGGACTGGAAACACCATATATTTT	CASSQDRVGTGNTIYF
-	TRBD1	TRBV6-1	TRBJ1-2	TGTGCCAGCAGTGAAGTAGCAGGGGGCCATGGCTACACCTTC	CASSEVAGGHGYTF
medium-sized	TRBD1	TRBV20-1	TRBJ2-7	TGCAGTGCCTTACCGGGACAGGGATTTTACGAGCAGTACTTC	CSALPGQGFYEQYF
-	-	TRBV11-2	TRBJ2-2	TGTGCCAGCAGCCCAAACAGGGTTAACACCGGGGAGCTGTTTTTT	CASSPNRVNTGELFF
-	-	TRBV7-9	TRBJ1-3	TGTGCCAACAGTCGTTACAACTCTGGAAACACCATATATTTT	CANSRYNSGNTIYF
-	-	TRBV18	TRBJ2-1	TGTGCCAGCTCACCACCGGGACGGCCACGCAATGAGCAGTTCTTC	CASSPPGRPRNEQFF
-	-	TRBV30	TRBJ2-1	TGTGCCTGGAGCGCCGCCAGAACCGATTACAATGAGCAGTTCTTC	CAWSAARTDYNEQFF
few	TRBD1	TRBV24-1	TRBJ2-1	TGTGCCACCAGTGATGACAGGGATGAGCAGTTCTTC	CATSDDRDEQFF
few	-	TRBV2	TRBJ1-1	TGTGCCAGCACACAGGAGGACACTGAAGCTTTCTTT	CASTQEDTEAFF
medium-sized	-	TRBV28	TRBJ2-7	TGTGCCAGCAGTTTTGTGGGAGGTGGCCCGCGGGAGCAGTACTTC	CASSFVGGGPREQYF
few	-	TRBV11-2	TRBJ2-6	TGTGCCAGCAGCTTCCTCCCTAAAACCTCTGGGGCCAACGTCCTGACTTTC	CASSFLPKTSGANVLTF